This T cell receptor (delta chain) was identified during a study of γδ T cells in repeated Plasmodium falciparum infection (dated by TCRdb to the early 2020s). With respect to the entire study: The natural-infection arm enrolled Malian children exposed to intense seasonal malaria transmission, compared against age and gender matched Australian children. The gammadelta TCR repertoires from Mali were analysed in two ways: cross-sectionally during periods with no transmission, and longitudinally across episodes of acute febrile malaria. Five malaria-naive U.S. adults underwent four controlled human malaria infections by bites from P. falciparum NF54-infected Anopheles stephensi mosquitoes over approximately 600 days. Samples from controlled-infection subjects were taken at baseline, right before selected infections, and 21 days after each infection. Using both natural infection in Mali and controlled human malaria infection, the study looked at the way repeated Plasmodium falciparum infection shapes the human gammadelta T cell repertoire. The full study reports these points: Generalizability was limited because the Malian cohort came from a small rural village made up predominantly of one ethnic group. In Vdelta2-negative, largely Vdelta1+, gammadelta TCR repertoires, repeated controlled infections appeared to drive waves of new clonotype selection. Compared with the repertoires of Australian children, the Vdelta2-negative gammadelta TCR repertoires of Malian children appeared more clonally expanded, less diverse and less shared. Vgamma9/Vdelta2+ TCR repertoires showed a highly stable polyclonal repertoire over time and infection, with many inter-individual overlapping TCRgamma sequences. Analysis of inter-individual variability in gammadelta T cell responses was limited by the small size of the controlled-infection cohort.

There are many counts of this clone. No antigen is known for it. The protein that TCRdb holds for this DNA derives from a much larger clone and differs from the translated DNA at residue 3, which likely indicates a read error; the protein shown here is translated from the DNA. The CDR3 numbers 16 residues from cysteine through phenylalanine. The read is trimmed to its CDR3 DNA, 48 bases read in frame from base 1. CDR1 and CDR2, looked up from the germline V gene, are TSWWSYY and QGS. Vgamma9/Vdelta2+ and Vdelta2-negative gammadelta T cell populations were flow-sorted from peripheral blood mononuclear cells for bulk TCR repertoire analysis. The method was multiplex PCR. TCRdb names Illumina MiSeq as the instrument used. Both TCR gamma (TRG) and TCR delta (TRD) chains were sequenced from each sorted gammadelta T cell sample. The authors' analysis ran thus. The repertoire analyses drew on clonotype tree plots, the accumulated frequency of the top 20 clonotypes, and diversity index (DI) and D75 metrics. TCRdb called clones from the public reads with CATT, and repeated DNA sequences were later combined into one row. It is TCRdb's table, rather than the study itself, that gives the V and J calls and clone size. The sample profile shows tens of thousands of delta-chain clones; over 1.5% of them were found once. Clones ranked in the top ten supply about 15% of the sample.

This receptor chain uses TRDV1 and TRDJ1, and the D gene may be TRDD3, 6 bases matching. The source is a pool of human donors (malaria-infected and uninfected, not separated). The sample consisted of gamma-delta T cells from blood. The nucleotide sequence is given as TGTGCTCCTGGGGCTAACCGGGGGGGAAACACCGATAAACTCATCTTT. Translated, this gives CAPGANRGGNTDKLIF.